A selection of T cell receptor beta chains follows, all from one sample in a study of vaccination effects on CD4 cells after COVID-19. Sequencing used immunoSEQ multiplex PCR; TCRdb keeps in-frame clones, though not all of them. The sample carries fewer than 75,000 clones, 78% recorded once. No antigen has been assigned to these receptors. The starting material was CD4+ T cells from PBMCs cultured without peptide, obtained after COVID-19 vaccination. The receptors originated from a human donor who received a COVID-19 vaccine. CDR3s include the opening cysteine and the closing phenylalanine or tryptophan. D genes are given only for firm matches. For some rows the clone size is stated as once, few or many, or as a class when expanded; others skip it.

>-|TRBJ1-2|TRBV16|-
TGTGCCAGCAGCCCTCCCGACACCTCGAAGGTATCCTACACCTTC
CASSPPDTSKVSYTF
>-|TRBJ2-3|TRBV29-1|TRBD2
TGCAGCGTTCAAACCGTAGCGGGACGCACAGATACGCAGTATTTT
CSVQTVAGRTDTQYF
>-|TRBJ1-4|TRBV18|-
TGTGCCAGCTCACCACTCACCCTAAGCGGGGGATCTAATGAAAAACTGTTTTTT
CASSPLTLSGGSNEKLFF
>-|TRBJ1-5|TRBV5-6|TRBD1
TGTGCCAGCAGCCCCAATGGACAGGGGCCTCAGCCCCAGCATTTT
CASSPNGQGPQPQHF
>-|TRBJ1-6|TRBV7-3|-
TGTGCCAGCAGCCCGAGCTTTGGGTCACCCCTCCACTTT
CASSPSFGSPLHF
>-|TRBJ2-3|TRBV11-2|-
TGTGCCAGCAGCTTACAAATGTGGGGGGTCGTAAATACGCAGTATTTT
CASSLQMWGVVNTQYF
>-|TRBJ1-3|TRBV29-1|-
TGCAGCGCCCTGACGGGGGGAAACACCATATATTTT
CSALTGGNTIYF
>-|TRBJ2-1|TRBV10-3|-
TGTGCCATCAGTGAGGGTGTCAATGAGCAGTTCTTC
CAISEGVNEQFF
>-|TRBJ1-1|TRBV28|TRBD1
TGTGCCAGCAGTTTAGCGACAGGGGGCGAGGTTAGGACTGAAGCTTTCTTT
CASSLATGGEVRTEAFF
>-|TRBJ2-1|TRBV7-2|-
TGTGCCAGCAGCCCCCCGGGGGGCTTGAATGAGCAGTTCTTC
CASSPPGGLNEQFF
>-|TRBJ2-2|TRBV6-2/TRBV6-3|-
TGTGCCAGCAGCCCAGGACAAGGGAAACCCGGGGAGCTGTTTTTT
CASSPGQGKPGELFF
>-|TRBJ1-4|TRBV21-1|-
TGTGCCAGCAGCAAAGACACAGGGACTTATGAACTGTTTTTT
CASSKDTGTYELFF
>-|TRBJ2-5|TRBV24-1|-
TGTGCCACCAGTGACCGCCCCGGGGCTAGCGCAAAAGAGACCCAGTACTTC
CATSDRPGASAKETQYF
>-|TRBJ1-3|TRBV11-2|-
TGTGCCAGCAGGAGGCCAGGCGGGACGGACTCTGGAAACACCATATATTTT
CASRRPGGTDSGNTIYF
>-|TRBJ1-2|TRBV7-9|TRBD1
TGTGCCAGCAGCTTAGCCGGGACAGGGTTCGGCAGTGGCTACACCTTC
CASSLAGTGFGSGYTF
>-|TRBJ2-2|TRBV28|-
TGTGCCAGCAGGGGGGGACTGAACACCGGGGAGCTGTTTTTT
CASRGGLNTGELFF
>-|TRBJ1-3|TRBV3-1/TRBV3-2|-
TGTGCCAGCAGCCAAGAAGGAAACACCATATATTTT
CASSQEGNTIYF
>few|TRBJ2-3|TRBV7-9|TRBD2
TGTGCCAGCAGCCCCGGACTAGCGGGAGATACGCAGTATTTT
CASSPGLAGDTQYF
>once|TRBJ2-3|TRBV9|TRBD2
TGTGCCAGCAGCGTTAGCGGGGGGTTTATATCAGATACGCAGTATTTT
CASSVSGGFISDTQYF
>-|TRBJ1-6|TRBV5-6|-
TGTGCCAGCAGCTTGCGGGGGCGTAATTCACCCCTCCACTTT
CASSLRGRNSPLHF
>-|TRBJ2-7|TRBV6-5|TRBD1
TGTGCCAGCAGTTATCCCGGACAGGGTTCGAACGAGCAGTACTTC
CASSYPGQGSNEQYF
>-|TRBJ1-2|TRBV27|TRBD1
TGTGCCAGCAGTTTTAGGGGGCTGAATGGCTACACCTTC
CASSFRGLNGYTF
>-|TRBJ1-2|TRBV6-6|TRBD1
TGTGCCAGCAACTGGGACAGCCAGAACTATGGCTACACCTTC
CASNWDSQNYGYTF
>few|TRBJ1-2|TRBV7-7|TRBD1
TGTGCTAGCAGCCCCCTCGACAGGGCCGGCGGCTACACCTTC
CASSPLDRAGGYTF
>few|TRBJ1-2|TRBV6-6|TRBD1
TGTGCCAGCAGCCAAGGACAGGGATTCTTTCCTTATGGCTACACCTTC
CASSQGQGFFPYGYTF
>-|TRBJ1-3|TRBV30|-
TGTGCCTGGAACCGGAACTCTGGAAACACCATATATTTT
CAWNRNSGNTIYF
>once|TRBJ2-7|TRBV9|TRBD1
TGTGCCAGCAGCATTGGGACAGGGGCGTACGAGCAGTACTTC
CASSIGTGAYEQYF
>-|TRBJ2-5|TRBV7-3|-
TGTGCCAGCAGCTTAAGCAACCAAGAGACCCAGTACTTC
CASSLSNQETQYF
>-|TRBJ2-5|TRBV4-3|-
TGCGCCAGCAGCCAAGATGTCAGGAGGGGGGAGACCCAGTACTTC
CASSQDVRRGETQYF
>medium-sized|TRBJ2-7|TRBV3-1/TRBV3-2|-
TGTGCCAGCAGCCAAGAGGGTCAAAAGCAGTACTTC
CASSQEGQKQYF
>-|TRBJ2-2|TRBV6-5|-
TGTGCCAGCAGGGCCTTGGGGTCCGGGGAGCTGTTTTTT
CASRALGSGELFF
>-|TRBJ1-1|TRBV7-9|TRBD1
TGTGCCAGCAGCTCGTGGGGACAGCTGAACACTGAAGCTTTCTTT
CASSSWGQLNTEAFF
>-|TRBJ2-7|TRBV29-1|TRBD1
TGCAGCGTCGGGACAGGGTTCCTTGGAACCTACGAGCAGTACTTC
CSVGTGFLGTYEQYF
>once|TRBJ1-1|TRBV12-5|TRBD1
TGTGCTAGTGCCGACAGGGGGTTCGGGAACACTGAAGCTTTCTTT
CASADRGFGNTEAFF
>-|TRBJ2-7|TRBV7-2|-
TGTGCCAGCAGCTTCGACACAGGTTTCTCCTACGAGCAGTACTTC
CASSFDTGFSYEQYF
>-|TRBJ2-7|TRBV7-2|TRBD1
TGTGCCAGCAGCTTAGCGGGGACAGGGGTGACCTACGAGCAGTACTTC
CASSLAGTGVTYEQYF
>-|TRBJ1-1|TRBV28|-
TGTGCCAGTACCCATCCGGGGGGAACTGAAGCTTTCTTT
CASTHPGGTEAFF
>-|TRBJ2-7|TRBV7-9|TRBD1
TGTGCCAGCACCTCCAGGACAGGGAGCTCCTACGAGCAGTACTTC
CASTSRTGSSYEQYF
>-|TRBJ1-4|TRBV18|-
TGTGCCAGCGCACAATCAACTAATGAAAAACTGTTTTTT
CASAQSTNEKLFF
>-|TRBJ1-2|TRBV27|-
TGTGCCAGCAGTTTAATTTCACAAAGGAAGAACTATGGCTACACCTTC
CASSLISQRKNYGYTF
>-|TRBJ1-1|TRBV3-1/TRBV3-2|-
TGTGCCAGCAGCCAAGATTTGAGCCACACTGAAGCTTTCTTT
CASSQDLSHTEAFF